Listed below are T cell receptor beta chains from one sample, sequenced in a study of early T cells in non-severe SARS-CoV-2 infection. From the 5' RACE reads, TCRdb called clonotypes with MiXCR, one entry per CDR3 protein. The table includes 75,000 or so distinct CDR3 sequences, roughly 12% detected once. Material: whole blood. These receptors all come from an adult who was a healthcare worker with PCR-confirmed SARS-CoV-2 infection or an uninfected control (not recorded which). Both conserved end residues are part of each CDR3. Each record gives: V gene, J gene, CDR3 length, D gene, clone size, CDR3 DNA, CDR3 protein. A D gene is named only where the DNA matches it firmly. Rows give clone size only sometimes, using once, few, many, or a class for an expanded clone.

TRBV6-4	TRBJ2-2	16	TRBD2	many	TGTGCCAGCAGTGACTCTGCTAGCGGGAACACCGGGGAGCTGTTTTTT	CASSDSASGNTGELFF
TRBV5-1	TRBJ1-1	17	TRBD1	-	TGCGCCAGCAGCTTGCCCCCGGGACAGGGACCGAACACTGAAGCTTTCTTT	CASSLPPGQGPNTEAFF
TRBV7-9	TRBJ2-7	14	-	-	TGTGCCAGCAGTCTCCGGACAGCGTCCTACGAGCAGTACTTC	CASSLRTASYEQYF
TRBV7-9	TRBJ2-1	15	TRBD2	many	TGTGCCAGCAGCTTAGCGCCGGGACTAGCTTATGAGCAGTTCTTC	CASSLAPGLAYEQFF
TRBV10-3	TRBJ2-7	14	-	-	TGTGCCATCTATTCTGCATTTCAGTTCTACGAGCAGTACTTC	CAIYSAFQFYEQYF
TRBV18	TRBJ2-4	16	-	many	TGTGCCAGCTCACCACCAGGGGGACTAGCCAAAAACATTCAGTACTTC	CASSPPGGLAKNIQYF
TRBV24-1	TRBJ2-3	15	TRBD2	-	TGTGCCACAAGCCTCGGGACTACCAGCACAGATACGCAGTATTTT	CATSLGTTSTDTQYF
TRBV7-9	TRBJ1-4	16	-	many	TGTGCCAGCAGCTTGACGGGACGGCGGGCTAATGAAAAACTGTTTTTT	CASSLTGRRANEKLFF
TRBV6-5	TRBJ1-4	14	-	-	TGTGCCAGCAGGGAAAGAGACAGGATCGAAAAACTGTTTTTT	CASRERDRIEKLFF
TRBV9	TRBJ2-3	14	-	few	TGTGCCAGCAGCGTAGGGGAGGGCACAGATACGCAGTATTTT	CASSVGEGTDTQYF
TRBV7-8	TRBJ2-6	15	-	many	TGTGCCAGCAGCTTAGAGATCTCTGGGGCCAACGTCCTGACTTTC	CASSLEISGANVLTF
TRBV4-3	TRBJ2-5	16	TRBD2	many	TGCGCCAGCAGCCAAGGCCAGCTAGCGGGACCGGAGACCCAGTACTTC	CASSQGQLAGPETQYF
TRBV6-4	TRBJ2-3	14	-	-	TGTGCCAGCAGTGGCTACGCTTTGGGAGATACGCAGTATTTT	CASSGYALGDTQYF
TRBV7-8	TRBJ2-2	14	-	-	TGTGCCAGCAGCTTAGCGCCGGTGTCCGGGGAGCTGTTTTTT	CASSLAPVSGELFF
TRBV7-2	TRBJ2-5	15	-	many	TGTGCCAGCAGCTCCCGGGACACAGGTCAAGAGACCCAGTACTTC	CASSSRDTGQETQYF
TRBV4-1	TRBJ2-7	15	-	many	TGCGCCAGCAGGATAGGCCGGGACTGGCCCTACGAGCAGTACTTC	CASRIGRDWPYEQYF
TRBV6-2/TRBV6-3	TRBJ2-7	14	-	medium-sized	TGTGCCAGCAGTTACAGTTCGAGCTCCTACGAGCAGTACTTC	CASSYSSSSYEQYF
TRBV10-3	TRBJ2-5	15	TRBD2	-	TGTGCCATCAGCGACGGGACTAGCGGACTCGGGACCCAGTACTTC	CAISDGTSGLGTQYF
TRBV2	TRBJ2-3	13	-	many	TGTGCCATAGCTAGCGAAAGCACAGATACGCAGTATTTT	CAIASESTDTQYF
TRBV19	TRBJ1-2	11	-	many	TGTGCCGGCGGACAATGGGATGGCTACACCTTC	CAGGQWDGYTF
TRBV12-5	TRBJ1-1	14	-	-	TGTGCTAGTGGTTTTGAAGGGGGGTGGACTGAAGCTTTCTTT	CASGFEGGWTEAFF
TRBV5-1	TRBJ2-1	15	-	many	TGCGCCAGCAGCTTGATTGAGACAGGAAACAATGAGCAGTTCTTC	CASSLIETGNNEQFF